This T cell receptor (beta chain) was observed in a study of blood T cells in healthy people across ages. Looking at the study overall: The template switching approach captured approximately one barcoded beta molecule for every two T cells. General study points: Per-million-T-cell TCR beta diversity fell roughly linearly with age.

To note about this clonotype: Its antigen is not known.

A sample-barcoded 5' primer and a J-beta primer mix were used in a second PCR of roughly 6 to 11 cycles. TCRdb reanalysed the 5' RACE reads using MiXCR and keeps one entry per CDR3 protein. The table records roughly 410,000 distinct CDR3 sequences, 50% to 60% of them present only once. The donors, all healthy, were Caucasians living in Russia, aged about 6 to 100. With each sample, at least 5 micrograms of total RNA were extracted. The source of this sequence is a man in his 60s in good health. Sample: blood.

The CDR3 spells CSAISPSTDTQYF. Written as DNA, the CDR3 is TGCAGTGCTATATCCCCGTCCACAGATACGCAGTATTTT. The V and J genes are TRBV20-1 and TRBJ2-3, with D unresolved. Germline lookup yields CDR1 DFQATT and CDR2 SNEGSKA (reference sequence). The CDR3 consists of 13 residues. The V and J ends lost 4 bases and 2 bases respectively, with 10 bases between them.